This TCR beta chain was documented in a study of blood T cell repertoires in COVID-19. About the study: PBMCs, B-cell-depleted T cells, or T cells were the source of the cDNA or gDNA that made up the material.

After removal of 6 bases from V and 1 base from J, the junction contained 2 bases not matched to a gene. CDR1 is MDHEN, CDR2 SYDVKM, per germline. The CDR3 is made up of 14 amino acids. Here immunoSEQ multiplex PCR was the method, and the copy in TCRdb shows in-frame clones only, minus some. The sample lists hundreds of thousands of clones; about 86% were seen once. Enrollees, about 18 to 89 years old, lived in 20 to 25 US areas. Cohort assignment relied on participant-reported clinical history. The chain is built from TRBV28 and TRBJ2-7; the match to TRBD2 covers 11 bases. The receptor's source is a woman between 35 and 50 years old with acute COVID-19. Material: PBMCs or T cells enriched from blood (not recorded which). CDR3 amino acids: CASRLAGGSYEQYF. DNA for the CDR3: TGTGCCAGCAGATTAGCGGGAGGGTCCTACGAGCAGTACTTC. The full variable domain, its missing parts supplied by reference TRBV28 and TRBJ2-7, is DVKVTQSSRYLVKRTGEKVFLECVQDMDHENMFWYRQDPGLGLRLIYFSYDVKMKEKGDIPEGYSVSREKKERFSLILESASTNQTSMYLCASRLAGGSYEQYFGPGTRLTVT.